This T cell receptor (beta chain) was profiled in a study of Graves' ophthalmopathy and Graves' hyperthyroidism. Amplification targeted the TCR beta CDR3 regions, with RNA transcripts as the source material. An opening RT-PCR round employed HTBI primers and preceded a second-round multiplex PCR. In TCRdb, the multiplex PCR reads were re-called with MiXCR into one record per CDR3 protein. This table has about 500,000 distinct CDR3 sequences, approximately 14% appearing once. General study results and limits: Blood samples also showed most expanded thyroid clonotypes exceeding 0.001 frequency. Both an approximately 70% sensitivity and an approximately 72% specificity characterized the model's predictions of ophthalmopathy progression.

This clonotype was seen many times. Its target is unknown. Other autoimmune diseases, uncontrolled infections, pregnancy or lactation led to the exclusion of patients. The source is a woman aged 25 to 39 with Graves' ophthalmopathy. Material for sequencing was blood.

The CDR3, as DNA: TGCAGTGCTATTTCAGAGAACACCGGGGAGCTGTTTTTT. Its protein is CSAISENTGELFF. The chain links TRBV20-1 to TRBJ2-2; unclear D gene. Trimming stripped 4 bases from V and 1 base from J, with 7 bases between. The V gene's germline CDR1 is DFQATT and CDR2 SNEGSKA (reference sequence). This CDR3 spans 13 amino acids.